This is a list of T cell receptor beta chains from one sample in a study of blood T cells in healthy people across ages. From the 5' RACE reads, TCRdb called clonotypes with MiXCR, one entry per CDR3 protein. Counted here are hundreds of thousands of distinct CDR3 sequences, 58% occurring once; the ten biggest clones make up approximately 21%. The sequenced sample was blood. These receptor sequences come from a man aged 25-45 years in good health. Each CDR3 is given with its conserved first and last residue. D genes are given only for firm matches. The listing skips clone size in some rows; elsewhere it reads once, few, many or a size class.

V	D	J	size	CDR3	DNA
TRBV29-1	-	TRBJ2-3	few	CSSIGAMTDTQYF	TGCAGCTCCATTGGGGCAATGACAGATACGCAGTATTTT
TRBV20-1	-	TRBJ2-1	-	CSARPPPSDEQFF	TGCAGTGCTAGGCCCCCTCCCTCGGATGAGCAGTTCTTC
TRBV7-3	-	TRBJ2-7	-	CASSVTAGYEQYF	TGTGCCAGCAGCGTAACCGCGGGTTACGAGCAGTACTTC
TRBV6-2/TRBV6-3	TRBD2	TRBJ2-5	-	CASSYRGGRQETQYF	TGTGCCAGCAGTTACCGGGGGGGGCGCCAAGAGACCCAGTACTTC
TRBV27	TRBD2	TRBJ2-1	-	CASNSGLANNEQFF	TGTGCCAGCAACTCGGGACTAGCGAACAATGAGCAGTTCTTC
TRBV20-1	TRBD2	TRBJ2-1	-	CSARRTSGTDNEQFF	TGCAGTGCTAGAAGAACTAGCGGGACCGACAATGAGCAGTTCTTC
TRBV7-8	-	TRBJ2-3	-	CASSAAGLRTDTQYF	TGTGCCAGCAGCGCGGCGGGACTTCGCACAGATACGCAGTATTTT
TRBV14	TRBD2	TRBJ2-7	-	CASSQAFGLAGSYEQYF	TGTGCCAGCAGCCAAGCCTTTGGGCTAGCGGGGTCCTACGAGCAGTACTTC
TRBV20-1	-	TRBJ2-7	-	CSARRFNGSSYEQYF	TGCAGTGCTAGAAGGTTTAACGGGAGTTCCTACGAGCAGTACTTC
TRBV18	-	TRBJ2-7	-	CASSPTGTLAYEQYF	TGTGCCAGCTCACCGACCGGGACCTTAGCCTACGAGCAGTACTTC
TRBV29-1	-	TRBJ2-7	-	CSVALAVSYEQYF	TGCAGCGTTGCACTAGCAGTTTCCTACGAGCAGTACTTC
TRBV4-3	-	TRBJ2-1	few	CASSQDRGGSYNEQFF	TGCGCCAGCAGCCAAGATCGGGGTGGGTCTTACAATGAGCAGTTCTTC
TRBV6-2/TRBV6-3	-	TRBJ2-3	-	CATTKVVRADTQYF	TGTGCCACCACTAAGGTAGTTCGGGCAGATACGCAGTATTTT
TRBV4-3	-	TRBJ2-7	-	CASGQVNSPIYEQYF	TGCGCCAGCGGCCAAGTTAACTCACCGATCTACGAGCAGTACTTC
TRBV15	-	TRBJ2-5	-	CATSRDSLQETQYF	TGTGCCACCAGCAGAGACAGCCTACAAGAGACCCAGTACTTC
TRBV7-9	TRBD1	TRBJ1-2	once	CASSPEGDRSYGYTF	TGTGCCAGCAGCCCGGAGGGGGACAGATCCTATGGCTACACCTTC
TRBV12-5	-	TRBJ2-6	few	CASGNYRSGANVLTF	TGTGCTAGTGGTAACTACCGCTCTGGGGCCAACGTCCTGACTTTC
TRBV5-1	-	TRBJ2-7	-	CASSLGAGTPAYEQYF	TGCGCCAGCAGCTTGGGAGCCGGGACGCCCGCCTACGAGCAGTACTTC
TRBV7-9	-	TRBJ2-3	-	CATEGLDTQYF	TGTGCCACAGAGGGGTTAGACACGCAGTATTTT
TRBV28	TRBD1	TRBJ2-7	-	CASSPYRDRESYEQYF	TGTGCCAGCAGTCCCTACCGGGACAGGGAATCCTACGAGCAGTACTTC
TRBV29-1	-	TRBJ1-2	-	CSVAQTGGYGYTF	TGCAGCGTTGCTCAGACAGGTGGATATGGCTACACCTTC
TRBV18	-	TRBJ2-5	-	CASSPGWETQYF	TGTGCCAGCTCACCAGGTTGGGAGACCCAGTACTTC
TRBV4-2	-	TRBJ2-7	-	CASSQASTSAYEQYF	TGTGCCAGCAGCCAAGCAAGTACCTCTGCCTACGAGCAGTACTTC
TRBV21-1	-	TRBJ1-2	-	CASSNTLTTGGTGEHENYGYTF	TGTGCCAGCAGCAACACTTTGACCACCGGTGGGACAGGGGAACACGAGAACTATGGCTACACCTTC
TRBV15	-	TRBJ2-1	-	CATSRVGAVGDEQFF	TGTGCCACCAGCAGAGTTGGGGCAGTGGGCGATGAGCAGTTCTTC
TRBV24-1	-	TRBJ2-1	-	CATSDRRDQNNEQFF	TGTGCCACCAGTGATCGACGAGACCAGAACAATGAGCAGTTCTTC
TRBV14	-	TRBJ2-7	-	CVSSQADGFLREQYF	TGTGTCAGCAGCCAAGCGGACGGCTTTTTGAGGGAGCAGTACTTC
TRBV6-6	TRBD1	TRBJ2-1	few	CASDDRVNEQFF	TGTGCCAGCGACGACAGGGTAAATGAGCAGTTCTTC
TRBV29-1	-	TRBJ2-3	-	CSVAPTASDTQYF	TGCAGCGTTGCCCCCACGGCCTCAGATACGCAGTATTTT
TRBV20-1	TRBD2	TRBJ2-1	-	CSAVSGTGSYNEQFF	TGCAGTGCGGTTAGCGGGACCGGCTCCTACAATGAGCAGTTCTTC
TRBV12-3/TRBV12-4	TRBD1	TRBJ2-3	-	CASSWGQPTDTQYF	TGTGCCAGCAGCTGGGGACAGCCCACAGATACGCAGTATTTT
TRBV7-2	-	TRBJ1-3	-	CASSGSSSGNIIYF	TGTGCCAGCAGCGGGTCTAGCTCTGGAAACATCATATATTTT
TRBV7-9	-	TRBJ1-4	-	CASSLGESEKLFF	TGTGCCAGCAGCTTAGGGGAAAGCGAAAAACTGTTTTTT
TRBV28	-	TRBJ2-7	few	CASTSPTPSSYEQYF	TGTGCCAGCACTTCCCCCACACCCAGCTCCTACGAGCAGTACTTC
TRBV6-1	-	TRBJ2-1	-	CASTQLMDTNNEQFF	TGTGCCAGCACCCAACTTATGGACACGAACAATGAGCAGTTCTTC
TRBV20-1	-	TRBJ2-3	-	CSAHERIDTQYF	TGCAGTGCCCACGAGAGGATAGATACGCAGTATTTT
TRBV12-3/TRBV12-4	-	TRBJ2-3	-	CASSLHSSSTDTQYF	TGTGCCAGCAGCCTACACAGCTCTAGCACAGATACGCAGTATTTT
TRBV20-1	-	TRBJ2-1	-	CSAREHSPRAGINEQFF	TGCAGTGCTAGAGAACATTCGCCCCGGGCGGGGATCAATGAGCAGTTCTTC
TRBV20-1	-	TRBJ2-3	-	CSTLTSTDTQYF	TGCAGTACCCTTACTAGCACAGATACGCAGTATTTT
TRBV7-2	-	TRBJ2-4	-	CASSLAIVRTDTLAKNIQYF	TGTGCCAGCAGCTTAGCTATCGTTAGGACTGACACCTTAGCCAAAAACATTCAGTACTTC
TRBV18	-	TRBJ2-3	few	CASSPMDTQYF	TGTGCCAGCTCACCAATGGATACGCAGTATTTT
TRBV12-3/TRBV12-4	-	TRBJ2-1	-	CASTNPQARDPYNEQFF	TGTGCCAGCACCAACCCACAAGCGAGAGACCCCTACAATGAGCAGTTCTTC
TRBV28	-	TRBJ2-5	few	CASSQQPIQETQYF	TGTGCCAGCAGTCAACAGCCCATCCAAGAGACCCAGTACTTC
TRBV4-2	TRBD2	TRBJ2-3	once	CASSQDRVAGFRDTQYF	TGTGCCAGCAGCCAAGATCGAGTAGCGGGGTTCCGCGATACGCAGTATTTT
TRBV7-9	-	TRBJ1-1	-	CASSRDPLTEAFF	TGTGCCAGCAGCCGCGACCCTCTCACTGAAGCTTTCTTT
TRBV27	TRBD2	TRBJ2-1	-	CASSRRTSRRNEQFF	TGTGCCAGCAGCCGGAGGACTAGCAGGAGGAATGAGCAGTTCTTC
TRBV20-1	-	TRBJ2-7	-	CSARVQGGYEQYF	TGCAGTGCTAGAGTGCAGGGTGGCTACGAGCAGTACTTC
TRBV7-9	TRBD2	TRBJ2-1	few	CASSLTIGLAGDGGYNEQFF	TGTGCCAGCAGCTTAACAATCGGACTAGCGGGAGATGGTGGATACAATGAGCAGTTCTTC
TRBV6-5	-	TRBJ1-5	-	CASSYSSVGTQPQHF	TGTGCCAGCAGTTACTCGAGCGTGGGTACTCAGCCCCAGCATTTT
TRBV28	-	TRBJ1-1	-	CASSQNGAGGGSEAFF	TGTGCCAGCAGCCAAAATGGGGCGGGCGGGGGCTCTGAAGCTTTCTTT
TRBV13	-	TRBJ2-7	-	CASCRILDRGEQYF	TGTGCCAGCTGTAGGATACTAGATCGAGGCGAGCAGTACTTC
TRBV12-5	TRBD1	TRBJ2-7	-	CASGLDRGLYEQYF	TGTGCTAGTGGTTTGGACAGGGGGCTTTACGAGCAGTACTTC
TRBV20-1	-	TRBJ2-1	-	CSARGTPNEQFF	TGCAGTGCTAGAGGGACCCCCAATGAGCAGTTCTTC
TRBV12-3/TRBV12-4	-	TRBJ1-1	-	CASSPSWVNTEAFF	TGTGCCAGCAGCCCGTCTTGGGTCAACACTGAAGCTTTCTTT
TRBV6-2/TRBV6-3	-	TRBJ2-7	few	CASSYNSVPGTNYEQYF	TGTGCCAGCAGTTACAATTCCGTTCCGGGAACTAACTACGAGCAGTACTTC
TRBV13	-	TRBJ1-6	-	CASSLVLEKADNSPLHF	TGTGCCAGCAGCTTAGTTCTTGAGAAAGCTGATAATTCACCCCTCCACTTT
TRBV29-1	-	TRBJ2-6	-	CSVTTLTGANVLTF	TGCAGCGTTACAACACTAACTGGGGCCAACGTCCTGACTTTC